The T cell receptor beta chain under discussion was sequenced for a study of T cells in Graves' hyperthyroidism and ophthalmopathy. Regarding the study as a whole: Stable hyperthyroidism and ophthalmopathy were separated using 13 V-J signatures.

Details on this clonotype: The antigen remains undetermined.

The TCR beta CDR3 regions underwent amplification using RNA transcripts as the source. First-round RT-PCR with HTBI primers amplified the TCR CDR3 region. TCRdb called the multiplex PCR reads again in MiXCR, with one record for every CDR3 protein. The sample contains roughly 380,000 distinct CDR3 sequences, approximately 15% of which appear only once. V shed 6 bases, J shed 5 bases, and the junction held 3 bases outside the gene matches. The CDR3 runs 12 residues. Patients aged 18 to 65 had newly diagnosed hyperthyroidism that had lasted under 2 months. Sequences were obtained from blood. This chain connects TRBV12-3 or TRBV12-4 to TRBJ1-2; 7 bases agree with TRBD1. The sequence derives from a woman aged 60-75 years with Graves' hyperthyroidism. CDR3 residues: CASSRGQYGYTF. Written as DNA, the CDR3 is TGTGCCAGCAGCCGGGGACAGTATGGCTACACCTTC.